This T cell receptor (beta chain) was documented in a study of T cells in Graves' hyperthyroidism and ophthalmopathy. This clonotype has a handful of counts. Antigen: not known. Amplification targeted TCR beta CDR3 regions from RNA transcripts. First-round RT-PCR with HTBI primers amplified the TCR CDR3 region. TCRdb passed the multiplex PCR reads through MiXCR, listing each CDR3 protein once. This sample has hundreds of thousands of distinct CDR3 sequences, with around 42% found just once. Findings and caveats of the study: Most clonotypes that expanded in the thyroid above 0.001 also showed up in blood.

Over 18 months, lack of ophthalmopathy progression marked Graves' hyperthyroidism as stable. Hyperthyroidism was newly diagnosed in patients aged 18 to 65 (duration under 2 months). The sequenced material came from peripheral blood or thyroid tissue (not recorded which). The clonotype originates from a woman under 30 with Graves' hyperthyroidism.

The CDR3, as DNA: TGCGCCAGCAGCTTGGCTCCCTGGGCCTGGCCCCAGCATTTT. Its protein product is CASSLAPWAWPQHF. The chain employs TRBV5-1 and TRBJ1-5; the D is unclear. Trimming left V 0 bases short and J 9 bases short, with 13 bases between. CDR3 length: 14 amino acids. Germline loops: CDR1 SGHRS, CDR2 YFSETQ.